A selection of T cell receptor beta chains follows, all from one sample in a study of blood T cell repertoires in COVID-19. Produced via immunoSEQ multiplex PCR; TCRdb's table is partial and in-frame only. The sample contains a few hundred thousand clones, 91% of which appear only once. Input material: PBMCs or T cells enriched from blood (not recorded which). The source is a woman in her 40s who had been exposed to COVID-19. Each CDR3 is given with its conserved first and last residue. A D gene is named only where the DNA matches it firmly. Rows give clone size only sometimes, using once, few, many, or a class for an expanded clone.

cdr3_aa: CASSFTGTGHSYEQYF; cdr3_nt: TGCGCCAGCAGCTTTACCGGGACAGGTCATTCCTACGAGCAGTACTTC; clone_size: .; j_call: TRBJ2-7; d_call: TRBD1; v_call: TRBV5-1
cdr3_aa: CASSRQGGTGELFF; cdr3_nt: TGTGCCAGCAGCCGACAGGGGGGCACCGGGGAGCTGTTTTTT; clone_size: .; j_call: TRBJ2-2; d_call: TRBD1; v_call: TRBV3-1/TRBV3-2
cdr3_aa: CASSSRDLNSYEQYF; cdr3_nt: TGTGCCAGCAGCTCACGGGACTTAAACTCCTACGAGCAGTACTTC; clone_size: once; j_call: TRBJ2-7; d_call: .; v_call: TRBV7-9
cdr3_aa: CASSQGRTYGYTF; cdr3_nt: TGCGCCAGCAGCCAGGGGCGAACCTATGGCTACACCTTC; clone_size: once; j_call: TRBJ1-2; d_call: .; v_call: TRBV10-1
cdr3_aa: CASSTKTGRETQYF; cdr3_nt: TGTGCCAGCAGTACGAAAACCGGTCGAGAGACCCAGTACTTC; clone_size: .; j_call: TRBJ2-5; d_call: .; v_call: TRBV11-3
cdr3_aa: CAWTLAPGVNTEAFF; cdr3_nt: TGTGCCTGGACTCTTGCCCCGGGGGTGAACACTGAAGCTTTCTTT; clone_size: once; j_call: TRBJ1-1; d_call: .; v_call: TRBV30
cdr3_aa: CASSGYFGTGGENTEAFF; cdr3_nt: TGTGCCAGCAGCGGCTACTTCGGGACAGGGGGGGAGAACACTGAAGCTTTCTTT; clone_size: once; j_call: TRBJ1-1; d_call: .; v_call: TRBV21-1
cdr3_aa: CSASGTRGSTNEKLFF; cdr3_nt: TGCAGTGCTAGTGGTACTCGGGGGTCAACTAATGAAAAACTGTTTTTT; clone_size: .; j_call: TRBJ1-4; d_call: .; v_call: TRBV20-1
cdr3_aa: CASSWTGTTEAFF; cdr3_nt: TGTGCCAGCAGTTGGACAGGGACCACTGAAGCTTTCTTT; clone_size: .; j_call: TRBJ1-1; d_call: TRBD1; v_call: TRBV27
cdr3_aa: CASSPGLAGETQYF; cdr3_nt: TGCGCCAGCAGCCCCGGACTAGCGGGAGAGACCCAGTACTTC; clone_size: .; j_call: TRBJ2-5; d_call: TRBD2; v_call: TRBV5-1
cdr3_aa: CASGPRQFGNTIYF; cdr3_nt: TGTGCTAGTGGCCCCCGACAGTTCGGAAACACCATATATTTT; clone_size: .; j_call: TRBJ1-3; d_call: .; v_call: TRBV12-5
cdr3_aa: CASSLTGGPTLKNKNIQYF; cdr3_nt: TGTGCCAGCTCGCTCACTGGGGGCCCCACTCTTAAAAACAAAAACATTCAGTACTTC; clone_size: .; j_call: TRBJ2-4; d_call: .; v_call: TRBV18
cdr3_aa: CASSRDRAGGYTF; cdr3_nt: TGCGCCAGCAGCAGGGACAGGGCCGGTGGCTACACCTTC; clone_size: .; j_call: TRBJ1-2; d_call: TRBD1; v_call: TRBV5-1
cdr3_aa: CASSVGGQTYEQYF; cdr3_nt: TGTGCCAGCAGCGTAGGAGGACAGACCTACGAGCAGTACTTC; clone_size: .; j_call: TRBJ2-7; d_call: .; v_call: TRBV9
cdr3_aa: CASGFQRGAGETQYF; cdr3_nt: TGTGCTAGTGGTTTCCAGCGGGGGGCAGGAGAGACCCAGTACTTC; clone_size: .; j_call: TRBJ2-5; d_call: TRBD2; v_call: TRBV12-5
cdr3_aa: CASSLAAGKGYTF; cdr3_nt: TGTGCCAGCAGCTTAGCGGCAGGGAAAGGCTACACCTTC; clone_size: .; j_call: TRBJ1-2; d_call: .; v_call: TRBV11-2
cdr3_aa: CASSPLTGAGTGELFF; cdr3_nt: TGTGCCAGCAGCCCCCTAACAGGGGCGGGCACCGGGGAGCTGTTTTTT; clone_size: .; j_call: TRBJ2-2; d_call: TRBD1; v_call: TRBV27
cdr3_aa: CASSLNRQGFYEQYF; cdr3_nt: TGTGCCAGCAGTTTAAATCGACAGGGATTCTACGAGCAGTACTTC; clone_size: .; j_call: TRBJ2-7; d_call: TRBD1; v_call: TRBV27
cdr3_aa: CASSAPGQVRGTQYF; cdr3_nt: TGTGCCAGTAGTGCACCGGGACAGGTGCGGGGTACGCAGTATTTT; clone_size: .; j_call: TRBJ2-3; d_call: TRBD1; v_call: TRBV19
cdr3_aa: CASRARTGGFSPLHF; cdr3_nt: TGTGCCAGTAGAGCCCGGACAGGGGGCTTTTCACCCCTCCACTTT; clone_size: .; j_call: TRBJ1-6; d_call: TRBD1; v_call: TRBV19
cdr3_aa: CASSYRGVGDTEAFF; cdr3_nt: TGTGCCAGCAGTTATCGCGGGGTCGGGGACACTGAAGCTTTCTTT; clone_size: .; j_call: TRBJ1-1; d_call: .; v_call: TRBV6-8
cdr3_aa: CASSSRDRAYNEQFF; cdr3_nt: TGTGCCAGCAGCTCCAGGGACAGGGCCTACAATGAGCAGTTCTTC; clone_size: .; j_call: TRBJ2-1; d_call: TRBD1; v_call: TRBV5-5
cdr3_aa: CASSQHRVLNYGYTF; cdr3_nt: TGTGCCAGCAGCCAGCACAGGGTCCTTAACTATGGCTACACCTTC; clone_size: .; j_call: TRBJ1-2; d_call: .; v_call: TRBV3-1/TRBV3-2
cdr3_aa: CASSLDSGRPQETQYF; cdr3_nt: TGTGCCAGCAGCTTGGATAGCGGGAGGCCCCAAGAGACCCAGTACTTC; clone_size: .; j_call: TRBJ2-5; d_call: TRBD2; v_call: TRBV5-4
cdr3_aa: CASSFRLAGSYEQFF; cdr3_nt: TGTGCCAGCAGCTTTCGACTAGCGGGTAGCTATGAGCAGTTCTTC; clone_size: .; j_call: TRBJ2-1; d_call: TRBD2; v_call: TRBV13
cdr3_aa: CASSPKQGIGYEQYF; cdr3_nt: TGTGCCAGCAGCCCAAAACAGGGGATCGGGTACGAGCAGTACTTC; clone_size: .; j_call: TRBJ2-7; d_call: TRBD1; v_call: TRBV3-1/TRBV3-2
cdr3_aa: CASSHTGDQPQHF; cdr3_nt: TGCGCCAGCAGCCACACAGGTGATCAGCCCCAGCATTTT; clone_size: .; j_call: TRBJ1-5; d_call: .; v_call: TRBV10-2
cdr3_aa: CAISEGLAGLQVQYF; cdr3_nt: TGTGCCATCAGTGAGGGGCTAGCGGGCTTACAAGTGCAGTACTTC; clone_size: .; j_call: TRBJ2-7; d_call: TRBD2; v_call: TRBV10-3
cdr3_aa: CAWSSRGDSPAFF; cdr3_nt: TGTGCCTGGAGTTCTAGGGGGGACAGTCCTGCTTTCTTT; clone_size: .; j_call: TRBJ1-1; d_call: TRBD1; v_call: TRBV30
cdr3_aa: CASSPSTGTGELFF; cdr3_nt: TGTGCCAGCAGCCCCTCGACAGGTACCGGGGAGCTGTTTTTT; clone_size: .; j_call: TRBJ2-2; d_call: .; v_call: TRBV13
cdr3_aa: CASSQIGTGNNSPLHF; cdr3_nt: TGTGCCAGCAGCCAAATAGGCACAGGGAATAATTCACCCCTCCACTTT; clone_size: .; j_call: TRBJ1-6; d_call: .; v_call: TRBV5-5
cdr3_aa: CSVAKRDSNYGYTF; cdr3_nt: TGCAGCGTTGCCAAACGGGACAGTAACTATGGCTACACCTTC; clone_size: .; j_call: TRBJ1-2; d_call: TRBD1; v_call: TRBV29-1
cdr3_aa: CASSLLAGAYNEQFF; cdr3_nt: TGTGCCAGCAGCTTACTAGCGGGAGCCTACAATGAGCAGTTCTTC; clone_size: .; j_call: TRBJ2-1; d_call: TRBD2; v_call: TRBV7-3
cdr3_aa: CATSDPYPNLRTSGLNTGELFF; cdr3_nt: TGTGCCACCAGTGATCCGTACCCGAACCTCCGGACTAGCGGGCTGAACACCGGGGAGCTGTTTTTT; clone_size: .; j_call: TRBJ2-2; d_call: TRBD2; v_call: TRBV24-1
cdr3_aa: CATSAGTGGAETQYF; cdr3_nt: TGTGCCACCAGTGCCGGGACAGGGGGCGCGGAGACCCAGTACTTC; clone_size: .; j_call: TRBJ2-5; d_call: TRBD1; v_call: TRBV24-1
cdr3_aa: CASSLVGGNREAFF; cdr3_nt: TGTGCCAGCAGCTTAGTCGGAGGGAACCGAGAAGCTTTCTTT; clone_size: .; j_call: TRBJ1-1; d_call: .; v_call: TRBV7-9
cdr3_aa: CASSPPGTGPEQYF; cdr3_nt: TGTGCCAGCTCACCACCCGGGACAGGGCCCGAGCAGTACTTC; clone_size: once; j_call: TRBJ2-7; d_call: TRBD1; v_call: TRBV18
cdr3_aa: CASSFAAYNEQFF; cdr3_nt: TGTGCCAGCAGCTTCGCGGCCTACAATGAGCAGTTCTTC; clone_size: .; j_call: TRBJ2-1; d_call: .; v_call: TRBV5-6
cdr3_aa: CASSLGFDRLDEQYF; cdr3_nt: TGTGCCAGCAGTTTAGGCTTCGACAGATTGGACGAGCAGTACTTC; clone_size: .; j_call: TRBJ2-7; d_call: .; v_call: TRBV27
cdr3_aa: CASGGRTGTYNEQFF; cdr3_nt: TGCGCCAGCGGGGGACGGACAGGGACCTACAATGAGCAGTTCTTC; clone_size: .; j_call: TRBJ2-1; d_call: TRBD1; v_call: TRBV4-3
cdr3_aa: CASSPIPDSHQPQHF; cdr3_nt: TGTGCCAGCTCACCAATCCCAGACAGTCATCAGCCCCAGCATTTT; clone_size: .; j_call: TRBJ1-5; d_call: .; v_call: TRBV18
cdr3_aa: CASSLQANTEAFF; cdr3_nt: TGTGCCAGCAGCTTACAGGCGAACACTGAAGCTTTCTTT; clone_size: .; j_call: TRBJ1-1; d_call: .; v_call: TRBV14
cdr3_aa: CASSSPNFHPLPEQFF; cdr3_nt: TGTGCCAGTAGTAGTCCCAACTTCCATCCACTTCCTGAGCAGTTCTTC; clone_size: .; j_call: TRBJ2-1; d_call: .; v_call: TRBV19
cdr3_aa: CSVERGKYVETQYF; cdr3_nt: TGCAGCGTTGAACGCGGAAAATACGTAGAGACCCAGTACTTC; clone_size: .; j_call: TRBJ2-5; d_call: .; v_call: TRBV29-1
cdr3_aa: CASSSPGQGSYEQYF; cdr3_nt: TGTGCCAGCAGTTCCCCCGGACAGGGGTCCTACGAGCAGTACTTC; clone_size: once; j_call: TRBJ2-7; d_call: TRBD1; v_call: TRBV27
cdr3_aa: CASSHALITMNTEAFF; cdr3_nt: TGTGCCAGCAGCCATGCACTGATTACCATGAACACTGAAGCTTTCTTT; clone_size: .; j_call: TRBJ1-1; d_call: .; v_call: TRBV3-1/TRBV3-2
cdr3_aa: CASSIDPGNPEAFF; cdr3_nt: TGTGCCAGTAGTATAGATCCGGGGAATCCTGAAGCTTTCTTT; clone_size: .; j_call: TRBJ1-1; d_call: .; v_call: TRBV19
cdr3_aa: CASRPGTGLPNTEAFF; cdr3_nt: TGTGCCAGCAGACCCGGGACAGGTCTACCGAACACTGAAGCTTTCTTT; clone_size: .; j_call: TRBJ1-1; d_call: TRBD1; v_call: TRBV9
cdr3_aa: CAWSAGVGNQPQHF; cdr3_nt: TGTGCCTGGAGTGCGGGAGTTGGGAATCAGCCCCAGCATTTT; clone_size: .; j_call: TRBJ1-5; d_call: .; v_call: TRBV30
cdr3_aa: CASSPGQETQYF; cdr3_nt: TGTGCCAGTAGCCCAGGACAAGAGACCCAGTACTTC; clone_size: .; j_call: TRBJ2-5; d_call: .; v_call: TRBV19
cdr3_aa: CASSVLAGYEQYF; cdr3_nt: TGTGCCAGCAGTGTACTAGCGGGTTACGAGCAGTACTTC; clone_size: few; j_call: TRBJ2-7; d_call: TRBD2; v_call: TRBV2
cdr3_aa: CASSLASTLENTGELFF; cdr3_nt: TGTGCCAGCAGCTTAGCGTCTACCCTAGAGAACACCGGGGAGCTGTTTTTT; clone_size: once; j_call: TRBJ2-2; d_call: .; v_call: TRBV7-6
cdr3_aa: CASSINRVTEAFF; cdr3_nt: TGTGCCAGTAGTATAAACAGGGTAACTGAAGCTTTCTTT; clone_size: .; j_call: TRBJ1-1; d_call: .; v_call: TRBV19
cdr3_aa: CASSFPTGGYTF; cdr3_nt: TGTGCCAGCAGCTTCCCGACTGGGGGCTACACCTTC; clone_size: .; j_call: TRBJ1-2; d_call: .; v_call: TRBV7-2
cdr3_aa: CASSPPVGPTEAFF; cdr3_nt: TGTGCCAGCAGCCCCCCCGTGGGGCCCACTGAAGCTTTCTTT; clone_size: .; j_call: TRBJ1-1; d_call: .; v_call: TRBV14
cdr3_aa: CASSPDRVAYGYTF; cdr3_nt: TGCGCCAGCAGCCCGGACAGGGTTGCCTATGGCTACACCTTC; clone_size: .; j_call: TRBJ1-2; d_call: TRBD1; v_call: TRBV5-1
cdr3_aa: CASLLNSGNTIYF; cdr3_nt: TGTGCCAGCTTGCTAAACTCTGGAAACACCATATATTTT; clone_size: once; j_call: TRBJ1-3; d_call: .; v_call: TRBV12-3/TRBV12-4